These 10 T cell receptor beta chains share one sample of origin, sequenced in a study of Ad26.COV2.S vaccination and SARS-CoV-2 variants. Data came from immunoSEQ multiplex PCR; TCRdb stores just in-frame clones and leaves some out. The sample holds 300,000 to 450,000 clones, approximately 84% seen once. The treatment denotes: 15 to 20 received Ad26.COV2.S at low or high dose, single or two shots; roughly 5 received placebo; per-sample allocation not given. It was on day 63 after the first vaccine or placebo injection that samples were taken. Sequences were derived from peripheral blood, sampled in a trial of Ad26.COV2.S vaccine versus placebo. The receptor source for this set is a person aged 18-65 years who received the Ad26.COV2.S COVID-19 vaccine or a placebo.

This chain joins TRBV5-1 and TRBJ2-7, with D perhaps matching TRBD2 (5 bases). Germline assignment: CDR1 SGHRS and CDR2 YFSETQ. V lost 2 bases and J lost 2, with 11 bases in between. The CDR3 is made up of 14 amino acids. The CDR3: CASSFVGAPYEQYF. In nucleotides, the CDR3 is TGCGCCAGCAGCTTCGTGGGAGCCCCCTACGAGCAGTACTTC.

J is TRBJ1-2 and V is TRBV28, with TRBD1 as a possible D gene (5 bases). The CDR3 loop spans 14 amino acids. The germline V gene has CDR1 MDHEN and CDR2 SYDVKM. Trimming took off 3 bases at V and 4 bases at J, with 12 bases between the two ends. This chain's CDR3 is CASSFLGGGYGYTF. In nucleotides, the CDR3 is TGTGCCAGCAGTTTTTTGGGGGGAGGCTATGGCTACACCTTC.

J is TRBJ1-4 and V is TRBV6-1, with 8 positions matching TRBD1. CDR3 length: 16 amino acids. Germline CDR1 and CDR2: MNHNS and SASEGT. Trimming cost V 2 bases and J 6 bases; bases outside gene matches: 8. CDR3 in DNA: TGTGCCAGCAGTGAATGGGTTGCAGGGGGCGATGAAAAACTGTTTTTT. This gives the protein CASSEWVAGGDEKLFF.

The chain is built from TRBV7-9 and TRBJ2-1; D unclear. V was trimmed by 5 bases and J by 4 bases, leaving 15 bases between them. The length of the CDR3 is 15 residues. Germline CDR1 and CDR2: SEHNR and FQNEAQ (reference sequence). The CDR3 sequence: CASSPMVARYNEQFF. The CDR3, as DNA: TGTGCCAGCAGCCCCATGGTAGCCCGATACAATGAGCAGTTCTTC.

The rearrangement uses TRBV7-6 and TRBJ2-1; 7 bases match TRBD2. There are 14 residues in the CDR3. V lost 3 bases, J lost 10 bases, and 9 bases stayed unmatched. Germline assignment: CDR1 SGHVS and CDR2 FNYEAQ. Here the CDR3 reads CASSFGAGVNEQFF. DNA of the CDR3: TGTGCCAGCAGCTTTGGGGCGGGAGTTAACGAGCAGTTCTTC.

V is TRBV20-1 and J is TRBJ1-1; D may be TRBD1 (5 bases). V lost 3 bases to trimming and J lost 6 bases, with 11 bases between them. This CDR3 is built from 12 residues. CDR1 and CDR2 (germline): DFQATT, SNEGSKA (reference sequence). The CDR3 sequence: CSASWGSSEAFF. The CDR3 DNA reads TGCAGTGCTAGTTGGGGGAGCTCTGAAGCTTTCTTT.

The chain employs TRBV3-1 (or the pseudogene TRBV3-2) and TRBJ2-1, with TRBD1 matching over 7 bases. This CDR3 has 15 amino acids. The V segment lost 5 bases and the J segment 0 bases; nucleotides outside the gene matches: 4. The V gene's germline CDR1 is LGHDT and CDR2 YNNKEL (reference sequence). The CDR3 spells CASSVRDSSYNEQFF. The CDR3 DNA is TGTGCCAGCAGCGTCCGGGACAGCTCCTACAATGAGCAGTTCTTC.

This clone was counted a single time. The chain recombines TRBV20-1 with TRBJ2-3; D is unresolved. The CDR3 is 16 residues long. The V end lost 3 bases, the J end lost 2 bases, and 18 bases lay between the germline ends. CDR1 is DFQATT, CDR2 SNEGSKA, per germline (reference sequence). The CDR3 nucleotides are TGCAGTGCTAGTTATGCCCATTCCCCCCACACAGATACGCAGTATTTT. Translation gives CSASYAHSPHTDTQYF.

The chain couples TRBV20-1 to TRBJ1-6; TRBD1 agrees at 7 bases. Germline trimming cut 3 bases from V and 8 bases from J; bases unmatched to any gene: 4. The germline V gene has CDR1 DFQATT and CDR2 SNEGSKA (reference sequence). The CDR3 spans 13 residues. The CDR3 loop reads CSASDRADSPLHF. CDR3 nucleotide sequence: TGCAGTGCTAGTGACAGGGCTGATTCACCCCTCCACTTT.

In this sample, this clone turned up many times. V and J are TRBV7-6 and TRBJ1-2; 9 nucleotides align to TRBD1. Germline V gene data show CDR1 as SGHVS and CDR2 as FNYEAQ. V was clipped by 5 bases and J by 2 bases; unmatched bases: 3. CDR3 size: 14 residues. The CDR3 coding sequence is TGTGCCAGCAGCCCAGGACAGGGGAACTATGGCTACACCTTC. Translation gives CASSPGQGNYGYTF. Variable domain in full (rest from reference TRBV7-6 and TRBJ1-2): GAGVSQSPRYKVTKRGQDVALRCDPISGHVSLYWYRQALGQGPEFLTYFNYEAQQDKSGLPNDRFSAERPEGSISTLTIQRTEQRDSAMYRCASSPGQGNYGYTFGSGTRLTVV.